What follows is one T cell receptor beta chain and its context. Its antigen remains unknown. Profiling relied on immunoSEQ multiplex PCR, and the TCRdb table lists in-frame clones only, not all of them. In the table there are roughly 71,000 clones, 80% to 90% of which are singletons. CDR1 and CDR2 (germline): GTSNPN, SVGIG (reference sequence). V lost 1 base and J lost 6; bases outside the gene matches: 13. The CDR3 runs 17 residues. The unexposed donors gave CD4+ T cells in about 2010-2019, prior to COVID-19. The data were taken from a study of CD4 T cells in relation to SARS-CoV-2 and coronaviruses. General study findings and limits: The cross-reactivity analysis covered only spike protein, not other viral proteins.

The sequenced sample consisted of memory CD4+ T cells from PBMCs. The chain combines TRBV30 with TRBJ2-1, with TRBD2 identical over 9 bases. The clonotype was recovered from a human donor in good health. DNA of the CDR3: TGTGCCTGGAGTGCCCAGCTCCTGGCTAGCGGGATCAATGAGCAGTTCTTC. Translated, it gives CAWSAQLLASGINEQFF.